This TCR beta chain was identified in a study of cytomegalovirus exposure and HLA in healthy donors. General observations from the study: Further analysis was carried out later, and it showed several of the most significant clusters appearing linked to common viral pathogens. For most TCR sequences rarity was the rule, although some public TCRs occurred in many donors.

With respect to this clone: What it binds is not known.

Amplification used 60 Vbeta primers and 13 Jbeta primers. Sequencing was performed with immunoSEQ multiplex PCR; in TCRdb, only in-frame clones are kept and a portion is missing. The repertoire consists of under 150,000 clones, with 70% to 85% occurring once and the leading ten covering 2.5%. This receptor was obtained from a woman under 30 in good health and CMV-seronegative. Material for sequencing was PBMCs.

CDR3 amino acids: CASSLSLWEGGKYEQYF. The CDR3 DNA reads TGTGCCAGCTCTCTTAGCCTATGGGAGGGGGGAAAATACGAGCAGTACTTC. This rearrangement joins TRBV7-2 to TRBJ2-7, with D perhaps TRBD2 (7 bases). Germline-derived CDR1 and CDR2 are SGHTA and FQGNSA. This CDR3 region has 17 residues. Trimming stripped 8 bases from V and 4 bases from J, with 27 bases between.